The 8 T cell receptor beta chains below were found in one sample sequenced in a study of cytomegalovirus exposure and HLA in healthy donors (dated by TCRdb to the late 2010s). Library preparation used the immunoSEQ multiplex PCR assay. The multiplex PCR relied on a mix of 60 forward primers for TCR Vbeta segments and 13 reverse primers for TCR Jbeta segments. TCRdb's version of the immuneACCESS table is confined to in-frame rearrangements and falls short of the full clone set. An unresolved V gene accounts for under half of the shortfall where checked; the remainder is of unknown origin. This sample lists 100,000 to 150,000 clones; 65% to 75% were detected once. The top ten clones comprise 5.8% of the sample. Material for sequencing was PBMCs. These receptors were collected from a woman in her fifties or sixties in good health and CMV-seropositive.

J is TRBJ1-5 and V is TRBV7-8, with D tentatively TRBD1 (5 bases). Germline V gives CDR1 SGHVS, CDR2 FQNEAQ. This CDR3 contains 12 residues. V lost 4 bases and J 9 bases, leaving 10 bases between the germline ends. As DNA, the CDR3 is TGTGCCAGCAGCTATAGCGGGGGGCCCCAGCATTTT. Translated: CASSYSGGPQHF.

The chain employs TRBV18 and TRBJ2-3; 7 bases agree with TRBD1. The V segment lost 8 bases and the J segment 6 bases; nucleotides outside the gene matches: 11. This CDR3 region has 14 residues. Per the germline V gene, CDR1 is KGHSH and CDR2 is LQKENI. CDR3 residues: CASKQGPTEDTQYF. In nucleotides, the CDR3 is TGTGCCAGCAAACAGGGGCCTACGGAGGATACGCAGTATTTT.

The chain employs TRBV2 and TRBJ2-1; 10 bases match TRBD2. Germline CDR1 and CDR2: SNHLY and FYNNEI. The CDR3 sequence is 17 residues long. Germline trimming cut 2 bases from V and 6 bases from J; bases unmatched to any gene: 10. As DNA, the CDR3 is TGTGCCAGCAGTGAAACTAGCGGGGCTATAGGTACCAATGAGCAGTTCTTC. As protein: CASSETSGAIGTNEQFF. Using reference TRBV2 and TRBJ2-1 for the parts outside the CDR3, the full variable domain is EPEVTQTPSHQVTQMGQEVILRCVPISNHLYFYWYRQILGQKVEFLVSFYNNEISEKSEIFDDQFSVERPDGSNFTLKIRSTKLEDSAMYFCASSETSGAIGTNEQFFGPGTRLTVL.

The V call is TRBV18, the J call TRBJ2-1; a weak D match, TRBD2 (6 bases). The germline V gene has CDR1 KGHSH and CDR2 LQKENI. This CDR3 has 16 residues. The V gene lost 0 bases and the J gene lost 4 bases, with 13 bases spanning the gap. The DNA for the CDR3 is TGTGCCAGCTCACCACCCAAATGGGACTCGTACAATGAGCAGTTCTTC. The encoded protein is CASSPPKWDSYNEQFF.

The V and J genes are TRBV7-8 and TRBJ2-7, with D perhaps matching TRBD1 (6 bases). CDR3 length: 14 amino acids. Trimming stripped 4 bases from V and 9 bases from J, with 19 bases between. Germline V gene data show CDR1 as SGHVS and CDR2 as FQNEAQ. This chain's CDR3 is CASSSLVDLGGQYF. In DNA, the CDR3 is TGTGCCAGCAGCTCGCTTGTCGATTTAGGGGGGCAGTACTTC.

The chain carries TRBV27 and TRBJ2-7; weak D call: TRBD1 (6 bases). Germline V gene data show CDR1 as MNHEY and CDR2 as SMNVEV (reference sequence). The CDR3 consists of 15 residues. Trimming left V 6 bases short and J 1 base short, with 16 bases between. CDR3 DNA sequence: TGTGCCAGCAGCACCATGGGGGCGGAGTCCTACGAGCAGTACTTC. It yields the protein CASSTMGAESYEQYF.

This clone has more than one count but fewer than ten. The chain employs TRBV6-5 and TRBJ2-7; possibly TRBD1 for D (6 bases). The CDR3 length is 11 residues. V lost 7 bases and J lost 4, with 8 bases in between. Germline CDR1 reads MNHEY; CDR2 reads SVGAGI. Written as DNA, the CDR3 is TGTGCCAGCACAGGGGTATACGAGCAGTACTTC. Translation: CASTGVYEQYF.

The chain uses TRBV14 and TRBJ1-2, with D possibly matching TRBD1 (5 bases). In germline, CDR1 is SGHDN, CDR2 FVKESK. The CDR3 totals 17 residues. V shed 6 bases and J shed 4 bases, with 24 bases lying between them. The DNA of the CDR3 is TGTGCCAGCAGGGGATCGTTAAGGACACGTCAGGGCTATGGCTACACCTTC. As protein: CASRGSLRTRQGYGYTF.